The TCR beta chain under discussion was sequenced for a study of tumor-infiltrating lymphocytes in primary liver carcinoma. The researchers obtained blood RNA from unsorted whole blood and also extracted germline DNA. Total RNA amounting to roughly 480 ng was the source from which TCR beta cDNA was made with a constant-region primer. Libraries covering TCR beta were generated through three nested multiplex PCR rounds (using a slightly modified ARM-PCR). Use of TRBV1-TRBV30 forward primers with a C-beta reverse primer characterized the first two PCR rounds, which lasted approximately 11 cycles each. TCRdb processed the multiplex PCR reads anew with MiXCR; each CDR3 protein has one entry. Here the sample spans about 310,000 distinct CDR3 sequences, 65% being singletons. The CDR3 sequence is 15 residues long. CDR1 and CDR2 (germline): SGHRS, YFSETQ. V was shortened by 0 bases and J by 9 bases, with 15 bases between the two germline ends.

This chain uses TRBV5-1 with TRBJ2-2; a possible D gene is TRBD1 (5 bases). Input material: peripheral blood. The sequence came from a man aged 35 to 55 with primary liver carcinoma and hepatitis B virus infection. CDR3 sequence: CASSLALQGHRELFF. CDR3 nucleotide sequence: TGCGCCAGCAGCTTGGCCTTGCAGGGTCACAGGGAGCTGTTTTTT. The whole variable domain, filled in from reference TRBV5-1 and TRBJ2-2, reads KAGVTQTPRYLIKTRGQQVTLSCSPISGHRSVSWYQQTPGQGLQFLFEYFSETQRNKGNFPGRFSGRQFSNSRSEMNVSTLELGDSALYLCASSLALQGHRELFFGEGSRLTVL.